The clone carrying this T cell receptor (beta chain) was seen repeatedly, ten times or more. The sample comes from a study of Graves' ophthalmopathy and Graves' hyperthyroidism. The V end lost 0 bases, the J end lost 4 bases, and 15 bases lay between the germline ends. The CDR3 runs to 16 residues. Amplification of the TCR beta CDR3 regions used RNA transcripts (as template). RT-PCR in the first round used HTBI primers; a second-round multiplex PCR followed. MiXCR was run by TCRdb on the multiplex PCR reads, yielding one entry per CDR3 protein. The sample records approximately 210,000 distinct CDR3 sequences, 25% to 35% being singletons.

Sequencing was carried out using peripheral blood. This chain joins TRBV12-3 or TRBV12-4 and TRBJ1-1; the D gene is possibly TRBD1 (5 bases). The source is a man in his fifties with Graves' ophthalmopathy. This CDR3 is CASSLAQGAPGTEAFF. CDR3 DNA sequence: TGTGCCAGCAGTTTAGCGCAGGGCGCCCCGGGCACTGAAGCTTTCTTT.